The next 8 T cell receptor beta chains were all read from a single sample in a study of human thymus T cells. Clones were sequenced by immunoSEQ multiplex PCR, and TCRdb holds only the in-frame ones, with some missing. The table shows more than 45,000 clones, with 94% occurring only once. Sample: blood. The receptors were sampled from a boy younger than two with a congenital heart defect but otherwise immunologically healthy.

CDR3 bases: TGTGCCAGCAGTAAGAATCAACTAGCCAAAAACATTCAGTACTTC. Encoded protein: CASSKNQLAKNIQYF. The gene calls are TRBV27 and TRBJ2-4, with no clear D. This CDR3 region has 15 residues. V gave up 5 bases and J gave up 0 bases, with 11 bases separating them. Germline assignment: CDR1 MNHEY and CDR2 SMNVEV (reference sequence).

This chain links TRBV4-1 with TRBJ1-2; 10 positions agree with TRBD1. V lost 4 bases to trimming and J lost 5 bases; unmatched junction nucleotides: 4. The CDR3 has 14 residues. Germline V gene data show CDR1 as MGHRA and CDR2 as YSYEKL. This chain's CDR3 is CASSRPGQGYGYTF. In DNA, the CDR3 is TGCGCCAGCAGCCGCCCGGGACAGGGGTATGGCTACACCTTC.

The V and J genes are TRBV7-9 and TRBJ2-7; TRBD2 matches at 8 bases. V gave up 6 bases and J gave up 2 bases; unmatched junction bases: 9. Per the germline V gene, CDR1 is SEHNR and CDR2 is FQNEAQ (reference sequence). The CDR3 has 15 amino acids. CDR3 amino acids: CASRSVREETYEQYF. The CDR3, as DNA: TGTGCCAGCAGGTCCGTGCGGGAGGAAACCTACGAGCAGTACTTC.

The chain couples TRBV6-5 to TRBJ2-1, with 9 bases matching TRBD1. Trimming took 6 bases from V and 3 from J; bases not matched to a gene: 6. CDR1 is MNHEY, CDR2 SVGAGI, per germline. This CDR3 has 15 residues. CDR3 sequence: CASSSVTGGYNEQFF. The CDR3 DNA follows: TGTGCCAGCAGCTCCGTGACAGGGGGCTACAATGAGCAGTTCTTC.

The chain has TRBV27 and TRBJ1-1; D unresolved. Germline loops: CDR1 MNHEY, CDR2 SMNVEV (reference sequence). Trimming removed 10 bases at V and 1 base at J, with 13 bases between. This CDR3 contains 13 residues. CDR3 sequence (DNA): TGTGCCACCTTACAGTACCCGAACACTGAAGCTTTCTTT. This codes for CATLQYPNTEAFF.

For the CDR3, the DNA is TGTGCCAGCAGGTTCCCCTACAGGGATGGCTACACCTTC. Its translation: CASRFPYRDGYTF. The V call is TRBV6-5, the J call TRBJ1-2, with D possibly matching TRBD1 (6 bases). Looked up from germline, CDR1 is MNHEY and CDR2 is SVGAGI. The CDR3 sequence is 13 residues long. V shed 6 bases and J shed 6 bases, with 14 bases lying between them.

This clone was seen a single time. CDR3 DNA sequence: TGTGCCAGCAGCGGGGGAACGGGCTCCTCCTACGAGCAGTACTTC. Amino acid sequence: CASSGGTGSSYEQYF. The V call is TRBV9, the J call TRBJ2-7; D not certain. The CDR3 has 15 amino acids. V lost 3 bases, J lost 0 bases, and 13 bases lay in between. Germline CDR1 and CDR2: SGDLS and YYNGEE.

The CDR3 DNA sequence: TGTGCCAGCAGTTTCGGGACAGTCATGAACACTGAAGCTTTCTTT. Encoded protein: CASSFGTVMNTEAFF. The J gene is TRBJ1-1, the V gene TRBV21-1; the DNA was not compared with TRBD1, the D call given in the table. TRBV21-1 is a listed pseudogene. This CDR3 contains 15 residues.